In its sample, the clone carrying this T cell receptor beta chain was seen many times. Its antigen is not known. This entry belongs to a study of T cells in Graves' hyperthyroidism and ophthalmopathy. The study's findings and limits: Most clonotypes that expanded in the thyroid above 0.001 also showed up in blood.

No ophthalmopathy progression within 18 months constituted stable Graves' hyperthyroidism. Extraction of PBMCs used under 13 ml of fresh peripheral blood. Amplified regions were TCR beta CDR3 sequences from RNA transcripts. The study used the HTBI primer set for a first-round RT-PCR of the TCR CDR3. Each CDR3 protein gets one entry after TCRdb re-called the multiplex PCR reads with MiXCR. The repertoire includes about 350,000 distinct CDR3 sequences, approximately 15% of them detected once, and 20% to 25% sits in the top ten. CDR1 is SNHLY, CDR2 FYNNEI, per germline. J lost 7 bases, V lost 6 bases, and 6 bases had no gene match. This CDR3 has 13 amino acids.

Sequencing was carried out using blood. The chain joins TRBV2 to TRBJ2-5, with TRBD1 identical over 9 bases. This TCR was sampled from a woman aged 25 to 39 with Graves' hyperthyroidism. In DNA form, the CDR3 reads TGTGCCAGCAGCTACAGGGGGCTGGGGACCCAGTACTTC. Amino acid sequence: CASSYRGLGTQYF.